This T cell receptor (beta chain) originates from a study of T cell repertoires in cytomegalovirus infection. V lost 4 bases and J 8 bases, leaving 17 bases between the germline ends. The CDR3 has 15 residues. The germline V gene has CDR1 MNHEY and CDR2 SVGAGI. TCRdb itself ran the reads through MiXCR, one entry per CDR3 protein. Of approximately 1,000,000 distinct CDR3 sequences listed, 25% to 40% are singletons. Comments on this clonotype: Its antigen remains unidentified.

Sequencing was performed on cultured CD8+ T cells from PBMCs, taken from culture after CMV antigen stimulation. This chain links TRBV6-5 with TRBJ1-4, with D possibly TRBD1 on 5 matching bases. This TCR was sampled from a human donor in good health (CMV status not recorded). Some clones in this sample may be carry-over from other donors' samples. The CDR3 DNA follows: TGTGCCAGCAGTTCCTTCAGCAGGGATGTCGAAAAACTGTTTTTT. It codes for CASSSFSRDVEKLFF.